This T cell receptor (beta chain) stems from a study of a mutant IDH1 vaccine in newly diagnosed glioma. About the research overall: Standard pretreatment was either radiotherapy, temozolomide, or, for most, radiochemotherapy with temozolomide. Study outcomes and limitations: Seemingly, top peripheral T cell clonotype changes bore no relation to pseudoprogression.

Germline CDR1 MNHEY, CDR2 SVGAGI. The CDR3 consists of 14 residues. V was cut by 2 bases and J by 4 bases, with 9 bases left in between. The sample's time point: baseline, week 1 (first vaccination visit). Treatment defined: pre-vaccination baseline after standard-of-care therapy. The donors' diagnosis was new WHO grade 3 or 4 astrocytoma that was IDH1-mutant and ATRX-lost. Profiling relied on immunoSEQ multiplex PCR, and the TCRdb table lists in-frame clones only, not all of them. The sample carries about 92,000 clones, roughly 85% recorded once. As concerns this clone: Its specificity is not known.

The material sequenced was PBMCs, taken from a glioma patient treated with radiotherapy, temozolomide or both. This TCR derives from a woman aged 45-60 years with glioma. The chain joins TRBV6-5 to TRBJ1-5; D remains ambiguous. CDR3 in DNA: TGTGCCAGCAGTTACGGGTCCGGAAATCAGCCCCAGCATTTT. Protein product: CASSYGSGNQPQHF.